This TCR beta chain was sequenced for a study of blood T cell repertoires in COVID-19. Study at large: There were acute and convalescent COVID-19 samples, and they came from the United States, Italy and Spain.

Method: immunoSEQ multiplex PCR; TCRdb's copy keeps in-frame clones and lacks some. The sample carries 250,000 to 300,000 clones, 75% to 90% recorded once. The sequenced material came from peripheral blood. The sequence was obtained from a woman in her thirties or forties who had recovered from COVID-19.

This CDR3 is CASSLSADTQYF. In nucleotides, the CDR3 is TGTGCCAGCAGCTTATCGGCAGATACGCAGTATTTT. The chain couples TRBV7-2 to TRBJ2-3; no clear D gene. V lost 2 bases and J 4 bases, leaving 4 bases between the germline ends. The CDR3 length is 12 residues. Germline lookup yields CDR1 SGHTA and CDR2 FQGNSA.